Shown below are 29 T cell receptor beta chains from a single sample sequenced in a study of cytomegalovirus exposure and HLA in healthy donors. Amplification used 60 Vbeta primers and 13 Jbeta primers. Profiled with immunoSEQ multiplex PCR; TCRdb holds only in-frame clones, not every one. The sample holds around 120,000 clones, over 70% seen once. The specimen was PBMCs. The receptors were sampled from a female donor in good health and CMV-seropositive.

The chain employs TRBV5-5 and TRBJ2-5; TRBD1 might be the D (7 bases). CDR1 and CDR2 (germline): SGHKS, YYEKEE (reference sequence). This CDR3 comprises 14 residues. Trimming pared 2 bases from V and 5 bases from J, leaving 13 bases between. The CDR3 spells CASSFPGGSETQYF. CDR3 DNA: TGTGCCAGCAGCTTCCCAGGGGGGTCTGAGACCCAGTACTTC.

The chain carries TRBV5-1 and TRBJ2-3; no reliable D call. There are 11 residues in the CDR3. Germline CDR1 is SGHRS and CDR2 is YFSETQ. The V gene lost 3 bases and the J gene lost 5 bases, with 4 bases spanning the gap. CDR3 sequence: CASSSGDTQYF. CDR3 nucleotide sequence: TGCGCCAGCAGCTCGGGAGATACGCAGTATTTT.

The rearrangement joins TRBV6-5 to TRBJ2-2, with D possibly TRBD1 on 6 matching bases. Germline-derived CDR1 and CDR2 are MNHEY and SVGAGI. The CDR3 spans 15 residues. V was trimmed by 0 bases and J by 9 bases, leaving 14 bases between them. CDR3 sequence (DNA): TGTGCCAGCAGTTACTCGCAAACTAGGGGGAGGGAGCTGTTTTTT. Its translation: CASSYSQTRGRELFF.

This clone was detected once. The chain is built from TRBV28 and TRBJ1-5; maybe TRBD1 (6 bases). The length of the CDR3 is 15 residues. The V and J ends lost 2 bases and 6 bases respectively, with 14 bases between them. Germline CDR1 MDHEN, CDR2 SYDVKM. The CDR3 bases are TGTGCCAGCAGTTTACGGTCGGGACAAGTTCAGCCCCAGCATTTT. Encoded protein: CASSLRSGQVQPQHF.

The chain is built from TRBV9 and TRBJ1-5; D call uncertain. The CDR3 loop spans 14 amino acids. Germline V lookup: CDR1 SGDLS, CDR2 YYNGEE. The ends were cut back, 2 bases at V and 0 bases at J, with 6 bases in the middle. CDR3 DNA sequence: TGTGCCAGCAGCGTCTCAGATAGCAATCAGCCCCAGCATTTT. Translation: CASSVSDSNQPQHF.

CDR3 sequence reads: CASSLDGTYEQYF. For the CDR3, the DNA is TGTGCCAGCAGCTTGGACGGTACCTACGAGCAGTACTTC. This chain connects TRBV5-4 to TRBJ2-7; D not certain. The V gene's germline CDR1 is SGHNT and CDR2 YYREEE (reference sequence). Trimming stripped 0 bases from V and 2 bases from J, with 6 bases between. This CDR3 comprises 13 residues. Full variable domain (outside the CDR3, taken from reference TRBV5-4 and TRBJ2-7): ETGVTQSPTHLIKTRGQQVTLRCSSQSGHNTVSWYQQALGQGPQFIFQYYREEENGRGNFPPRFSGLQFPNYSSELNVNALELDDSALYLCASSLDGTYEQYFGPGTRLTVT.

The chain links TRBV5-6 to TRBJ2-1, with 9 bases aligning to TRBD1. The ends lost 2 bases at V and 15 bases at J; junction bases unmatched: 12. Germline-derived CDR1 and CDR2 are SGHDT and YYEEEE. The CDR3 consists of 14 residues. In DNA, the CDR3 is TGTGCCAGCAGCTTCCGGGACAGGGTCCATTGGGGGTTCTTC. Amino acid sequence: CASSFRDRVHWGFF.

This clone was picked up one time. The chain links TRBV6-1 to TRBJ1-3; TRBD1 aligns across 9 bases. V lost 5 bases to trimming and J lost 3 bases; unmatched junction nucleotides: 5. CDR3 length equals 15 residues. Germline loops: CDR1 MNHNS, CDR2 SASEGT. CDR3 residues: CASSSGTGLGNTIYF. The CDR3 DNA follows: TGTGCCAGCAGTTCCGGGACAGGGCTTGGAAACACCATATATTTT.

The rearrangement joins TRBV7-2 to TRBJ1-3; 10 bases fit TRBD1. The CDR3 spans 16 residues. The trim removed 5 bases at V and 1 base at J, leaving 5 bases unmatched. Germline CDR1 SGHTA, CDR2 FQGNSA. This chain's CDR3 is CASSRDRGRSGNTIYF. As DNA, the CDR3 is TGTGCCAGCAGCCGGGACAGGGGAAGGTCTGGAAACACCATATATTTT.

Here the CDR3 DNA reads TGTGCCAGCAGAATGAGCATCGGGAACAGGGGGGAGGTTCTTAACTATGAGCAGTTCTTC. Protein product: CASRMSIGNRGEVLNYEQFF. The genes are TRBV27 and TRBJ2-1; 8 nucleotides align to TRBD1. The CDR3 covers 20 residues. V lost 6 bases and J lost 8; bases outside the gene matches: 27. Per the germline V gene, CDR1 is MNHEY and CDR2 is SMNVEV (reference sequence).

This chain links TRBV19 with TRBJ2-3; 7 nucleotides agree with TRBD2. CDR3 length equals 14 residues. Per germline, CDR1 LNHDA and CDR2 SQIVND (reference sequence). The J segment lost 6 bases and the V segment lost 3 bases, leaving 6 bases of the junction unmatched. The chain's CDR3 is CASSISGLWDTQYF. The CDR3 DNA is TGTGCCAGTAGTATTAGCGGGTTGTGGGATACGCAGTATTTT. The full variable domain, rest sourced from reference TRBV19 and TRBJ2-3, is DGGITQSPKYLFRKEGQNVTLSCEQNLNHDAMYWYRQDPGQGLRLIYYSQIVNDFQKGDIAEGYSVSREKKESFPLTVTSAQKNPTAFYLCASSISGLWDTQYFGPGTRLTVL.

The V gene is TRBV30, the J gene TRBJ1-3; tentative D call: TRBD1 (5 bases). The CDR3 totals 11 residues. The V end lost 1 base, the J end lost 7 bases, and 5 bases lay between the germline ends. Germline loops: CDR1 GTSNPN, CDR2 SVGIG (reference sequence). CDR3 sequence: CAWSGGNTIYF. The CDR3 DNA reads TGTGCCTGGAGTGGGGGCAACACCATATATTTT.

The chain is built from TRBV4-1 and TRBJ2-7, with 7 bases matching TRBD1. V shed 1 base and J 3 bases; nucleotides not matched to a gene: 3. The CDR3 consists of 14 residues. The V gene's germline CDR1 is MGHRA and CDR2 YSYEKL. This CDR3 is CASSQATGYYEQYF. DNA of the CDR3: TGCGCCAGCAGCCAAGCGACAGGGTACTACGAGCAGTACTTC.

The chain recombines TRBV2 with TRBJ1-1, with D perhaps matching TRBD1 (5 bases). The CDR3 is made up of 14 amino acids. Trimming took 7 bases from V and 8 from J, leaving 20 bases between them. The V gene's germline CDR1 is SNHLY and CDR2 FYNNEI. CDR3 DNA: TGTGCCAGCACCCGGGCCCAAGGGCCAGGGGAAGCTTTCTTT. Translating gives CASTRAQGPGEAFF.

The chain recombines TRBV29-1 with TRBJ2-3; 7 bases agree with TRBD1. Germline V gene lookup returns CDR1 SQVTM and CDR2 ANQGSEA. The CDR3 runs 15 residues. V dropped 4 bases and J dropped 5; count of bases not matched to a gene: 12. CDR3 region: CSVGETGTVLDTQYF. The CDR3 DNA reads as TGCAGCGTTGGGGAAACCGGGACAGTTTTAGATACGCAGTATTTT.

The chain carries TRBV10-3 and TRBJ1-2; D unclear. CDR3 length: 13 residues. V lost 11 bases, J lost 4 bases, and 17 bases lay in between. Germline V gives CDR1 ENHRY, CDR2 SYGVKD. This CDR3 is CAYGELEFYGYTF. DNA for the CDR3: TGTGCCTACGGAGAGCTGGAGTTCTATGGCTACACCTTC.

The V and J genes are TRBV2 and TRBJ2-5; the D is unclear. Matching the DNA end better, TRBJ2-7 makes the J call doubtful. This CDR3 has 10 residues. Germline-derived CDR1 and CDR2 are SNHLY and FYNNEI. CDR3 protein: CASSIYEQYF. CDR3 nucleotides: TGTGCCAGCAGCATTTACGAGCAGTACTTC.

The rearrangement joins TRBV7-9 to TRBJ1-3, with TRBD1 identical over 8 bases. J was trimmed by 4 bases and V by 5 bases; bases with no gene match: 4. CDR3 length: 14 residues. The germline gives CDR1 SEHNR, CDR2 FQNEAQ (reference sequence). CDR3: CASSPGTGGNTIYF. The CDR3 DNA is TGTGCCAGCAGCCCTGGGACAGGAGGAAACACCATATATTTT.

This clone has just a few counts. The rearrangement joins TRBV29-1 to TRBJ1-1; a weak D match, TRBD1 (6 bases). There are 14 residues in the CDR3. The V and J ends lost 7 bases and 0 bases respectively, with 15 bases between them. The germline V gene has CDR1 SQVTM and CDR2 ANQGSEA. The CDR3 DNA follows: TGCAGCGGTAAACGGACAGTCTTGAACACTGAAGCTTTCTTT. Translated: CSGKRTVLNTEAFF.

This chain joins TRBV5-1 and TRBJ2-1; TRBD2 matches 10 bases. V lost 0 bases to trimming and J lost 6 bases; unmatched junction nucleotides: 6. Looked up from germline, CDR1 is SGHRS and CDR2 is YFSETQ. CDR3 length equals 16 residues. CDR3 loop: CASSLERGGQSNEQFF. The CDR3 DNA is TGCGCCAGCAGCTTGGAGCGGGGGGGCCAGAGCAATGAGCAGTTCTTC.

The rearrangement links TRBV5-1 to TRBJ1-6; TRBD1 agrees at 7 bases. The CDR3 length is 16 residues. V gave up 3 bases and J gave up 7 bases; unmatched junction bases: 10. CDR1 is SGHRS and CDR2 is YFSETQ in the germline V gene. CDR3: CASSSGPGQTNSPLHF. CDR3 coding DNA: TGCGCCAGCAGCTCCGGACCGGGACAGACAAATTCACCCCTCCACTTT.

This sequence joins TRBV5-5 and TRBJ1-4, with D possibly matching TRBD1 (6 bases). Trimming shortened V by 9 bases and J by 8 bases, and 14 bases separated the two germline ends. Looked up from germline, CDR1 is SGHKS and CDR2 is YYEKEE (reference sequence). CDR3 size: 12 residues. CDR3 in amino acids: CAIPGEGEKLFF. The CDR3 DNA is TGTGCCATCCCAGGGGAAGGGGAAAAACTGTTTTTT.

The chain carries TRBV6-1 and TRBJ2-1, with D maybe TRBD2 (6 bases). The CDR3 has 14 residues. The V end was cut by 0 bases, the J end by 9 bases, with 12 bases between. Germline loops: CDR1 MNHNS, CDR2 SASEGT. In DNA, the CDR3 is TGTGCCAGCAGTGAAGCGCTGGGTAGCGGTGAGCAGTTCTTC. It yields the protein CASSEALGSGEQFF.

The rearrangement links TRBV5-1 to TRBJ2-5, with D maybe TRBD1 (6 bases). Germline lookup yields CDR1 SGHRS and CDR2 YFSETQ. This CDR3 contains 14 residues. Between the trimmed V and J ends, which lost 2 bases and 5 bases, there was a span of 13 bases. CDR3 DNA: TGCGCCAGCAGCTTCCCAGGGGCTTGGGAGACCCAGTACTTC. Translated: CASSFPGAWETQYF. Looking up the rest from reference TRBV5-1 and TRBJ2-5 gives the full variable domain: KAGVTQTPRYLIKTRGQQVTLSCSPISGHRSVSWYQQTPGQGLQFLFEYFSETQRNKGNFPGRFSGRQFSNSRSEMNVSTLELGDSALYLCASSFPGAWETQYFGPGTRLLVL.

Concerning this clone: A junction boundary mismatches the germline segment, possibly from a read error. CDR3 in amino acids: CSSSSRVLGGNEKLFF. The DNA of the CDR3 is TGTTCCAGCAGCTCAAGAGTCCTGGGGGGTAATGAAAAACTGTTTTTT. The chain employs TRBV7-9 and TRBJ1-4; a weak D match, TRBD1 (5 bases). The CDR3 extends over 16 amino acids. Germline loops: CDR1 SEHNR, CDR2 FQNEAQ (reference sequence).

The chain carries TRBV28 and TRBJ1-4; weak D call: TRBD1 (5 bases). Trimming removed 7 bases at V and 8 bases at J, with 17 bases between. The CDR3 is 14 amino acids. Germline V gives CDR1 MDHEN, CDR2 SYDVKM. The DNA of the CDR3 is TGTGCCAGCAACCCCTCGGGACTCTCAGAAAAACTGTTTTTT. Translation gives CASNPSGLSEKLFF.

This clone was recorded once. The chain has TRBV30 and TRBJ2-7, with D maybe TRBD2 (5 bases). This CDR3 has 14 amino acids. Germline CDR1 and CDR2: GTSNPN and SVGIG (reference sequence). With 1 base removed from V and 3 bases from J, the gap between germline ends came to 13 bases. CDR3 nucleotides: TGTGCCTGGAGTGGGAGGTTACGGGGCTACGAGCAGTACTTC. This encodes CAWSGRLRGYEQYF.

This sequence joins TRBV27 and TRBJ2-1, with 10 bases lining up with TRBD2. V shed 6 bases and J 4 bases; nucleotides not matched to a gene: 12. Germline CDR1 reads MNHEY; CDR2 reads SMNVEV (reference sequence). The CDR3 loop spans 17 amino acids. CDR3 amino acids: CASSIVRLAGVYNEQFF. The CDR3 DNA sequence: TGTGCCAGCAGCATCGTACGTCTAGCGGGGGTGTACAATGAGCAGTTCTTC.

The genes are TRBV18 and TRBJ1-2; D is unclear. Trimming cost V 6 bases and J 8 bases, with 16 bases left between them. Germline V lookup: CDR1 KGHSH, CDR2 LQKENI. The CDR3 covers 13 residues. The CDR3 region is CASSPREENGYTF. CDR3 in DNA: TGTGCCAGCTCCCCCCGTGAGGAGAACGGCTACACCTTC.